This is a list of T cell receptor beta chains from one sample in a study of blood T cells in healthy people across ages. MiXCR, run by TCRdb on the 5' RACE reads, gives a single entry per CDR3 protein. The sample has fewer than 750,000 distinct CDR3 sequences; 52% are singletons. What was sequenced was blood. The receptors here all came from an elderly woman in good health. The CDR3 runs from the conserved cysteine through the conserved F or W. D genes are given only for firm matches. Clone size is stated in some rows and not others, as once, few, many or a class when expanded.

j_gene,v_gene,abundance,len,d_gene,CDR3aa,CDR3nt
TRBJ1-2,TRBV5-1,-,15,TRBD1,CASSLGDRMAYGYTF,TGCGCCAGCAGCTTGGGGGACAGAATGGCATATGGCTACACCTTC
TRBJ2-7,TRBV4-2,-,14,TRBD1,CASSQEVRGYEQYF,TGTGCCAGCAGCCAAGAGGTCAGGGGGTATGAGCAGTACTTC
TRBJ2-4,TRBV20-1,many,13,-,CSATTPGQNIQYF,TGCAGTGCTACGACTCCGGGGCAAAACATTCAGTACTTC
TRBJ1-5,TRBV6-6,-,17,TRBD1,CASSLEDRSYSNQPQHF,TGTGCCAGCAGCCTCGAGGACAGGTCATATAGCAATCAGCCCCAGCATTTT
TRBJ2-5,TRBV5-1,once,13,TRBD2,CASSLMAGGAQYF,TGCGCCAGCAGCCTCATGGCCGGGGGGGCCCAGTACTTC
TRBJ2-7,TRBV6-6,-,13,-,CASSEGTSYEQYF,TGTGCCAGCAGCGAGGGGACCTCCTACGAGCAGTACTTC
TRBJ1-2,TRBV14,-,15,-,CASSQETIFNYGYTF,TGTGCCAGCAGCCAGGAGACCATCTTTAACTATGGCTACACCTTC
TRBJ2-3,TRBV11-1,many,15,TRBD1,CASSLGQGYTDTQYF,TGTGCCAGCAGCTTGGGACAGGGTTACACAGATACGCAGTATTTT
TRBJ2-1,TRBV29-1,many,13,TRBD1,CSADRVSYNEQFF,TGCAGCGCTGACAGGGTCTCCTACAATGAGCAGTTCTTC
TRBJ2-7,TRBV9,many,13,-,CASSAEPGYEQYF,TGTGCCAGCAGCGCCGAACCAGGCTACGAGCAGTACTTC
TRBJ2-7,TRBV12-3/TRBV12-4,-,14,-,CASRDSNIYNEQYF,TGTGCCAGCAGAGACAGCAACATTTACAATGAGCAGTACTTC
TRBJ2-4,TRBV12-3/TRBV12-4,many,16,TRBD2,CASSTSGGAIKNIQYF,TGTGCCAGCAGTACTAGCGGGGGGGCAATCAAAAACATTCAGTACTTC
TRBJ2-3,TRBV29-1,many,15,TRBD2,CSVHHRGGSTDTQYF,TGCAGCGTCCACCACCGGGGGGGTAGCACAGATACGCAGTATTTT
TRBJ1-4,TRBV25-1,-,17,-,CASSEFSRGITNEKLFF,TGTGCCAGCAGTGAATTCTCAAGGGGTATCACTAATGAAAAACTGTTTTTT
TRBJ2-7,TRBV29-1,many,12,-,CSVGVKSYEQYF,TGCAGCGTTGGAGTCAAGTCCTACGAGCAGTACTTC
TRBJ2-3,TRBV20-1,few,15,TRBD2,CSASPPGLGTDTQYF,TGCAGTGCTAGTCCACCGGGACTAGGCACAGATACGCAGTATTTT
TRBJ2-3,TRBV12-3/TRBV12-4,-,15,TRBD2,CASSRAGGRADTQYF,TGTGCCAGCAGTCGAGCGGGAGGGAGAGCAGATACGCAGTATTTT
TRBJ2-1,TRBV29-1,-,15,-,CSVEDRGHLWDEQFF,TGCAGCGTTGAAGACCGGGGGCACCTCTGGGATGAGCAGTTCTTC
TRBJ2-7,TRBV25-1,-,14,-,CASGRAGDKVEQYF,TGTGCCAGCGGCCGTGCGGGGGACAAAGTCGAGCAGTACTTC
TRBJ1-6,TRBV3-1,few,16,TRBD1,CASSQASGTVNSPLHF,TGTGCCAGCAGCCAAGCCTCCGGGACAGTAAATTCACCCCTCCACTTT
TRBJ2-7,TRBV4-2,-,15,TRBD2,CASSPGLAGGYERYF,TGTGCCAGCAGCCCCGGACTAGCGGGAGGTTACGAGCGGTACTTC
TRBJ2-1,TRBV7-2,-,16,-,CASSLDGLRLYNEQFF,TGTGCCAGCAGCTTAGACGGGCTGCGCCTCTACAATGAGCAGTTCTTC